The 16 T cell receptor beta chains reported below all come from one sample, sequenced in a study of T cells after yellow fever vaccination. TCRdb analysed the 5' RACE reads with MiXCR anew, one entry per CDR3 protein. The data show roughly 320,000 distinct CDR3 sequences, with about 10% seen just once and about 3.5% held by the top ten. Specimen: CD4+ T cells sorted from PBMCs, collected 45 days after the yellow fever booster vaccination. The receptors derive from a man aged 18 to 29 who received the YFV17D yellow fever vaccine.

The table lists this clonotype with a few counts. The rearrangement links TRBV12-3 or TRBV12-4 to TRBJ1-4; possibly TRBD1 for D (5 bases). The CDR3 covers 13 residues. Trimming shortened V by 2 bases and J by 8 bases, and 9 bases separated the two germline ends. The CDR3 sequence is CASSLSGREKLFF. CDR3 sequence (DNA): TGTGCCAGCAGTTTATCAGGGAGAGAAAAACTGTTTTTT.

This clonotype was counted many times. This chain connects TRBV14 to TRBJ1-6; D ambiguous. CDR1 and CDR2 (germline): SGHDN, FVKESK. The V end lost 3 bases, the J end lost 9 bases, and 6 bases lay between the germline ends. The CDR3 loop spans 12 amino acids. For the CDR3, the DNA is TGTGCCAGCAGCCATTCCCTTTCACCCCTCCACTTT. It codes for CASSHSLSPLHF.

This clonotype appeared a few times. The chain combines TRBV14 with TRBJ2-1, with D possibly matching TRBD1 (6 bases). Germline V gives CDR1 SGHDN, CDR2 FVKESK. Trimming cost V 1 base and J 13 bases, with 14 bases left between them. The CDR3 totals 13 residues. CDR3 sequence (DNA): TGTGCCAGCAGCCAAGTGATCACAGGGCAACAGTTCTTC. This encodes CASSQVITGQQFF.

This clonotype has ten or more counts. The rearrangement uses TRBV3-2 and TRBJ2-7. TRBV3-2 counts as a pseudogene. The length of the CDR3 is 13 residues. Written as DNA, the CDR3 is TGTGCCAGCAGCCAAGACGGAGACTACGAGCAGTACGTC. Translated: CASSQDGDYEQYV.

The chain is built from TRBV2 and TRBJ1-5; D gene uncertain. The germline gives CDR1 SNHLY, CDR2 FYNNEI. The CDR3 is 13 amino acids. The ends were cut back, 7 bases at V and 3 bases at J, with 10 bases in the middle. The CDR3 loop reads CASNQANNQPQHF. For the CDR3, the DNA is TGTGCCAGCAATCAGGCGAACAATCAGCCCCAGCATTTT.

This clonotype was counted between two and nine times. The V call is TRBV20-1, the J call TRBJ2-1; 8 bases are shared with TRBD2. The V gene end was trimmed by 0 bases and the J gene end by 9 bases; junction bases not matched to a gene: 7. The CDR3 totals 14 residues. Looked up from germline, CDR1 is DFQATT and CDR2 is SNEGSKA (reference sequence). The CDR3 sequence: CSARDPPGGVEQFF. CDR3 bases: TGCAGTGCTAGAGATCCCCCCGGGGGGGTTGAGCAGTTCTTC.

There are many counts of this clonotype. The genes are TRBV20-1 and TRBJ2-5; D unclear. V was shortened by 4 bases and J by 5 bases, with 17 bases between the two germline ends. The CDR3 contains 14 residues. Germline CDR1 and CDR2: DFQATT and SNEGSKA (reference sequence). The CDR3 reads CSATVWPGGETQYF. DNA for the CDR3: TGCAGTGCTACAGTATGGCCCGGTGGGGAGACCCAGTACTTC.

The chain uses TRBV20-1 and TRBJ2-5, with D possibly TRBD2 on 6 matching bases. CDR1 DFQATT and CDR2 SNEGSKA come from the germline V gene (reference sequence). Trimming removed 5 bases at V and 5 bases at J, with 15 bases between. CDR3 length: 13 amino acids. CDR3 loop: CSAQGGNTETQYF. The CDR3, as DNA: TGCAGTGCTCAGGGAGGAAATACCGAGACCCAGTACTTC.

The chain uses TRBV7-2 and TRBJ1-2, with no clear D. Germline CDR1 and CDR2: SGHTA and FQGNSA. CDR3 length equals 14 residues. V was cut by 2 bases and J by 2 bases, with 9 bases left in between. For the CDR3, the DNA is TGTGCCAGCAGCTTAATGGGTCCCAACTATGGCTACACCTTC. This encodes CASSLMGPNYGYTF.

The genes are TRBV5-1 and TRBJ2-7; perhaps D is TRBD1 or TRBD2 (6 bases each). Trimming removed 0 bases from V and 6 bases from J, with 13 bases in between. Germline values: CDR1 SGHRS, CDR2 YFSETQ. The CDR3 extends over 14 amino acids. The CDR3 reads CASSLGQDYGEQYF. The CDR3 DNA reads as TGCGCCAGCAGCTTGGGACAGGACTATGGCGAGCAGTACTTC.

DNA for the CDR3: TGTGCCAGCAGCTCTCAGCAGGGGGCGTATAATTCACCCCTCCACTTT. Translated: CASSSQQGAYNSPLHF. The chain joins TRBV7-2 to TRBJ1-6; 8 positions match TRBD1. The length of the CDR3 is 16 residues. Germline lookup yields CDR1 SGHTA and CDR2 FQGNSA. The V gene end was trimmed by 4 bases and the J gene end by 4 bases; junction bases not matched to a gene: 6.

This clonotype has only a few counts. The V gene is TRBV6-4, the J gene TRBJ1-2; D unclear. The CDR3 length is 15 residues. CDR1 is MRHNA, CDR2 SNTAGT, per germline. The germline V and J ends were trimmed by 8 bases and 2 bases, with 18 bases remaining between them. CDR3 loop: CASAAEPGPNYGYTF. CDR3 DNA sequence: TGTGCCAGCGCAGCCGAACCAGGCCCGAACTATGGCTACACCTTC.

This clonotype appeared a few times. The rearrangement joins TRBV6-6 to TRBJ2-7; D is unclear. The CDR3 covers 11 residues. V lost 2 bases and J 6 bases, leaving 5 bases between the germline ends. Germline values: CDR1 MNHNY, CDR2 SVGAGI (reference sequence). The CDR3 DNA reads as TGTGCCAGCAGTTACAAGGCCGAGCAGTACGTC. This sequence encodes CASSYKAEQYV.

The chain carries TRBV5-1 and TRBJ2-7; 7 bases are shared with TRBD1. The trim removed 2 bases at V and 4 bases at J, leaving 9 bases unmatched. This CDR3 is 15 amino acids long. Germline-derived CDR1 and CDR2 are SGHRS and YFSETQ. In nucleotides, the CDR3 is TGCGCCAGCAGCTTTATGTCGGGGACAGAATACGAGCAGTACTTC. Residues: CASSFMSGTEYEQYF. Complete variable domain (other parts from reference TRBV5-1 and TRBJ2-7): KAGVTQTPRYLIKTRGQQVTLSCSPISGHRSVSWYQQTPGQGLQFLFEYFSETQRNKGNFPGRFSGRQFSNSRSEMNVSTLELGDSALYLCASSFMSGTEYEQYFGPGTRLTVT.

The V and J genes are TRBV7-9 and TRBJ1-2; D is uncertain. Germline CDR1 and CDR2: SEHNR and FQNEAQ (reference sequence). Trimming shortened V by 3 bases and J by 4 bases, and 9 bases separated the two germline ends. There are 13 residues in the CDR3. The CDR3 protein is CASSFGESYGYTF. The CDR3 nucleotides are TGTGCCAGCAGCTTTGGAGAGAGCTATGGCTACACCTTC.

This clonotype appeared a single time. The V and J genes are TRBV5-1 and TRBJ2-2; D is unresolved. Trimming stripped 1 base from V and 3 bases from J, with 13 bases between. This CDR3 is 16 amino acids long. Germline assignment: CDR1 SGHRS and CDR2 YFSETQ. The CDR3 reads CASSLSWGLDTGELFF. For the CDR3, the DNA is TGCGCCAGCAGCTTGAGCTGGGGTCTGGACACCGGGGAGCTGTTTTTT.